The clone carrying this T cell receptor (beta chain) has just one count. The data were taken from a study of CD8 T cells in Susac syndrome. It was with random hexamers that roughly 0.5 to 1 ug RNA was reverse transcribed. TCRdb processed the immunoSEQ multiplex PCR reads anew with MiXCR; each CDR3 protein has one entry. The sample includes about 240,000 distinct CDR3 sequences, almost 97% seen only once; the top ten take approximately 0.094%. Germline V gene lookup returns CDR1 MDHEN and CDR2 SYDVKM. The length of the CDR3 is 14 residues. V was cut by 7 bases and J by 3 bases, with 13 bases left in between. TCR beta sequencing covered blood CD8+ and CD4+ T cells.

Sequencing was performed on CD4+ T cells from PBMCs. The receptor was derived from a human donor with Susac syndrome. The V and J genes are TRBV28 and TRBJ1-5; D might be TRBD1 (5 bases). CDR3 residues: CASTSGQNNQPQHF. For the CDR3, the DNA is TGTGCCAGCACTTCCGGACAAAACAATCAGCCCCAGCATTTT.